The clone carrying this TCR beta chain has only a few counts. Its antigen is still unknown. Alongside a J-beta primer mix, a sample-barcoded 5' primer served in a second PCR lasting about 7 to 12 cycles. Sequencing recovered at least 3 million CDR3-containing paired-end reads from each sample. One entry per CDR3 protein results from TCRdb running MiXCR on the 5' RACE reads. Counted here are more than 700,000 distinct CDR3 sequences, roughly 50% occurring once; the ten biggest clones make up about two fifths. This specimen belongs to a study of blood T cells in healthy people across ages. Whole-study findings and limits: Per million T cells, TCR beta diversity dropped about linearly as age rose. Diversity was higher, and naive CD4+ cells more numerous, in long-lived donors than in aged donors. Estimates of diversity drawn from one million T cells were considered underestimates.

The source is a man older than 75 in good health. The material sequenced was blood.

The CDR3 loop reads CASRAELAAGAETQYF. In nucleotides, the CDR3 is TGTGCCAGCAGGGCCGAGTTGGCAGCGGGAGCAGAGACCCAGTACTTC. The V call is TRBV7-2, the J call TRBJ2-5; 8 bases are shared with TRBD2. Germline V lookup: CDR1 SGHTA, CDR2 FQGNSA. CDR3 length: 16 residues. Germline trimming cut 6 bases from V and 4 bases from J; bases unmatched to any gene: 13.